These T cell receptor beta chains were read from a single sample in a study of cytomegalovirus exposure and HLA in healthy donors. Generated by immunoSEQ multiplex PCR, the TCRdb table keeps only in-frame clones and is missing some. The repertoire has 150,000 to 250,000 clones, around 78% of them found once; the top ten carry 1.5% to 2%. Sequencing was carried out using PBMCs. All receptors come from a man aged 30 to 45 in good health and CMV-seronegative. CDR3s include the opening cysteine and the closing phenylalanine or tryptophan. Each record gives: V gene, clone size, D gene, J gene, CDR3 protein, CDR3 DNA. A D gene is named only where the DNA matches it firmly. The size field is filled for only some rows; it gives once, few, many or a size class.

v_gene: TRBV9; abundance: .; d_gene: .; j_gene: TRBJ2-5; CDR3aa: CASSVSGGAETQYF; CDR3nt: TGTGCCAGCAGCGTGAGCGGAGGGGCGGAGACCCAGTACTTC
v_gene: TRBV11-2; abundance: .; d_gene: TRBD2; j_gene: TRBJ2-1; CDR3aa: CASSRNRQLAGEQFF; CDR3nt: TGTGCCAGCAGCCGCAACAGACAACTAGCGGGTGAGCAGTTCTTC
v_gene: TRBV28; abundance: .; d_gene: .; j_gene: TRBJ1-1; CDR3aa: CASSLSGAVAFF; CDR3nt: TGTGCCAGCAGTTTATCAGGGGCGGTTGCTTTCTTT
v_gene: TRBV5-4; abundance: once; d_gene: .; j_gene: TRBJ1-2; CDR3aa: CASSLDDSGYTF; CDR3nt: TGTGCCAGCAGCCTGGACGACAGTGGCTACACCTTC
v_gene: TRBV5-1; abundance: .; d_gene: .; j_gene: TRBJ1-5; CDR3aa: CASSLGGGGQPQHF; CDR3nt: TGCGCCAGCAGCTTGGGAGGTGGCGGTCAGCCCCAGCATTTT
v_gene: TRBV19; abundance: once; d_gene: .; j_gene: TRBJ1-6; CDR3aa: CASSIQDTNNSPLHF; CDR3nt: TGTGCCAGTAGTATACAGGACACGAATAATTCACCCCTCCACTTT
v_gene: TRBV19; abundance: .; d_gene: TRBD1; j_gene: TRBJ2-1; CDR3aa: CASSRGGQGSTRNEQFF; CDR3nt: TGTGCCAGTAGTAGGGGGGGACAGGGGTCCACTCGTAATGAGCAGTTCTTC
v_gene: TRBV9; abundance: .; d_gene: .; j_gene: TRBJ2-5; CDR3aa: CASSARGSGGYQETQYF; CDR3nt: TGTGCCAGCTCCGCTCGGGGTAGCGGAGGATACCAAGAGACCCAGTACTTC
v_gene: TRBV5-6; abundance: .; d_gene: .; j_gene: TRBJ2-4; CDR3aa: CASSLLENIQYF; CDR3nt: TGTGCCAGCAGCTTACTGGAAAACATTCAGTACTTC
v_gene: TRBV5-6; abundance: .; d_gene: .; j_gene: TRBJ1-5; CDR3aa: CASSFGEGSNQPQHF; CDR3nt: TGTGCCAGCAGTTTTGGGGAGGGGAGCAATCAGCCCCAGCATTTT
v_gene: TRBV9; abundance: once; d_gene: TRBD1; j_gene: TRBJ1-1; CDR3aa: CASSAPDRGRTEAFF; CDR3nt: TGTGCCAGCAGCGCACCGGACAGGGGGCGCACTGAAGCTTTCTTT
v_gene: TRBV6-1; abundance: .; d_gene: .; j_gene: TRBJ1-5; CDR3aa: CASSETWGPQPQHF; CDR3nt: TGTGCCAGCAGTGAAACGTGGGGGCCTCAGCCCCAGCATTTT
v_gene: TRBV7-3; abundance: .; d_gene: .; j_gene: TRBJ1-1; CDR3aa: CASSFREMNTEAFF; CDR3nt: TGTGCCAGCAGCTTTAGGGAGATGAACACTGAAGCTTTCTTT
v_gene: TRBV9; abundance: .; d_gene: .; j_gene: TRBJ1-5; CDR3aa: CASSRGGSNQPQHF; CDR3nt: TGTGCCAGCAGTCGGGGAGGTAGCAATCAGCCCCAGCATTTT
v_gene: TRBV7-6; abundance: .; d_gene: .; j_gene: TRBJ2-5; CDR3aa: CASSAFASTEQYF; CDR3nt: TGTGCCAGCTCCGCTTTTGCCTCAACGGAGCAGTACTTC
v_gene: TRBV15; abundance: .; d_gene: .; j_gene: TRBJ2-7; CDR3aa: CATSGQSYEQYF; CDR3nt: TGTGCCACCAGCGGACAGTCATACGAGCAGTACTTC
v_gene: TRBV7-2; abundance: .; d_gene: .; j_gene: TRBJ2-7; CDR3aa: CASSLAAYSYEQYF; CDR3nt: TGTGCCAGCAGCTTAGCTGCCTACTCCTACGAGCAGTACTTC
v_gene: TRBV5-6; abundance: .; d_gene: .; j_gene: TRBJ2-1; CDR3aa: CASSQRLLSYNEQFF; CDR3nt: TGTGCCAGCAGCCAGAGGTTATTGTCCTACAATGAGCAGTTCTTC
v_gene: TRBV7-9; abundance: .; d_gene: TRBD1; j_gene: TRBJ2-7; CDR3aa: CASSLANQGANLLEQYF; CDR3nt: TGTGCCAGCAGCTTAGCGAACCAGGGGGCGAATTTATTGGAGCAGTACTTC
v_gene: TRBV6-1; abundance: .; d_gene: .; j_gene: TRBJ2-7; CDR3aa: CASHAREGSGEQYF; CDR3nt: TGTGCCAGCCATGCCCGAGAGGGTTCGGGCGAGCAGTACTTC
v_gene: TRBV6-5; abundance: once; d_gene: .; j_gene: TRBJ1-4; CDR3aa: CASRAPGLNEKLFF; CDR3nt: TGTGCCAGCAGGGCTCCGGGACTCAATGAAAAACTGTTTTTT
v_gene: TRBV18; abundance: few; d_gene: TRBD1; j_gene: TRBJ1-1; CDR3aa: CASSLRDRGTEAFF; CDR3nt: TGTGCCAGCTCACTCCGGGACAGGGGCACTGAAGCTTTCTTT
v_gene: TRBV15; abundance: .; d_gene: TRBD2; j_gene: TRBJ2-5; CDR3aa: CATSRAGGLRTQYF; CDR3nt: TGTGCCACCAGCAGAGCCGGGGGGTTAAGGACCCAGTACTTC
v_gene: TRBV18; abundance: .; d_gene: .; j_gene: TRBJ2-2; CDR3aa: CASSPDRRTGELFF; CDR3nt: TGTGCCAGCTCACCAGACAGACGGACCGGGGAGCTGTTTTTT
v_gene: TRBV5-1; abundance: few; d_gene: .; j_gene: TRBJ2-3; CDR3aa: CASSLGELRDTQYF; CDR3nt: TGCGCCAGCAGCTTGGGCGAGTTACGGGATACGCAGTATTTT
v_gene: TRBV19; abundance: .; d_gene: .; j_gene: TRBJ2-4; CDR3aa: CASSIRFEAKNIQYF; CDR3nt: TGTGCCAGTAGTATACGGTTCGAAGCCAAAAACATTCAGTACTTC
v_gene: TRBV6-1; abundance: .; d_gene: TRBD1; j_gene: TRBJ2-5; CDR3aa: CASSEDQGAQETQYF; CDR3nt: TGTGCCAGCAGCGAAGATCAGGGGGCACAGGAGACCCAGTACTTC
v_gene: TRBV7-6; abundance: .; d_gene: TRBD2; j_gene: TRBJ2-1; CDR3aa: CASSLSGRDYNEQFF; CDR3nt: TGTGCCAGCAGCTTAAGCGGGAGAGACTACAATGAGCAGTTCTTC
v_gene: TRBV27; abundance: .; d_gene: TRBD1; j_gene: TRBJ2-5; CDR3aa: CASSPRTGVGETQYF; CDR3nt: TGTGCCAGCAGTCCGCGGACAGGGGTTGGAGAGACCCAGTACTTC
v_gene: TRBV2; abundance: .; d_gene: .; j_gene: TRBJ1-1; CDR3aa: CASSEGALGSTLF; CDR3nt: TGTGCCAGCAGTGAGGGCGCCCTTGGTAGTACTCTCTTT
v_gene: TRBV4-1; abundance: .; d_gene: TRBD2; j_gene: TRBJ2-1; CDR3aa: CASSQGALAGVSYGHNEQFF; CDR3nt: TGCGCCAGCAGCCAAGGGGCACTAGCGGGAGTAAGTTACGGGCACAATGAGCAGTTCTTC
v_gene: TRBV20-1; abundance: once; d_gene: .; j_gene: TRBJ2-7; CDR3aa: CSASRVYEQYF; CDR3nt: TGCAGTGCTAGCAGGGTCTACGAGCAGTACTTC
v_gene: TRBV15; abundance: few; d_gene: .; j_gene: TRBJ1-5; CDR3aa: CATSRDLLTASNQPQHF; CDR3nt: TGTGCCACCAGCAGAGATCTACTTACAGCTAGCAATCAGCCCCAGCATTTT
v_gene: TRBV29-1; abundance: .; d_gene: TRBD2; j_gene: TRBJ2-1; CDR3aa: CSGGHNSGSVDNEQFF; CDR3nt: TGCAGCGGGGGACATAATAGCGGGAGTGTCGACAATGAGCAGTTCTTC
v_gene: TRBV27; abundance: .; d_gene: TRBD2; j_gene: TRBJ2-1; CDR3aa: CASSSEREGLYNEQFF; CDR3nt: TGTGCCAGCAGTTCAGAGCGGGAGGGCCTCTACAATGAGCAGTTCTTC
v_gene: TRBV28; abundance: .; d_gene: .; j_gene: TRBJ2-5; CDR3aa: CASSWLRELEETQYF; CDR3nt: TGTGCCAGCAGTTGGCTCCGGGAGCTCGAAGAGACCCAGTACTTC
v_gene: TRBV7-8; abundance: .; d_gene: TRBD1; j_gene: TRBJ2-5; CDR3aa: CASGPDRGKETQYF; CDR3nt: TGTGCCAGCGGACCGGACAGGGGGAAAGAGACCCAGTACTTC
v_gene: TRBV15; abundance: .; d_gene: .; j_gene: TRBJ2-3; CDR3aa: CATSRGGQSTDTQYF; CDR3nt: TGTGCCACCAGCAGAGGGGGGCAGTCCACAGATACGCAGTATTTT
v_gene: TRBV5-6; abundance: .; d_gene: .; j_gene: TRBJ1-2; CDR3aa: CASSLESRPFAYTF; CDR3nt: TGTGCCAGCAGCTTGGAGTCCAGGCCCTTCGCATACACCTTC
v_gene: TRBV28; abundance: .; d_gene: .; j_gene: TRBJ2-2; CDR3aa: CASRGPGTGELFF; CDR3nt: TGTGCCAGCAGGGGGCCCGGCACCGGGGAGCTGTTTTTT